The 30 T cell receptor beta chains below come from one sample, sequenced in a study of OX40 agonist ivuxolimab in advanced cancers. The data were produced by immunoSEQ multiplex PCR, yet TCRdb's version contains in-frame clones alone and is incomplete. The sample carries around 150,000 clones, around nine tenths recorded once. Material: CD4+ or CD8+ T cells sorted from blood, obtained in a trial of the OX40 agonist ivuxolimab. Receptor source: an adult with an advanced solid tumor such as melanoma, head and neck, liver or kidney cancer.

V gene TRBV5-1 combines with J gene TRBJ2-1; TRBD2 might be the D (6 bases). Trimming stripped 4 bases from V and 0 bases from J, with 11 bases between. This CDR3 comprises 15 residues. Germline CDR1 reads SGHRS; CDR2 reads YFSETQ. The CDR3, as DNA: TGCGCCAGCAGCGTGGGACTTAACTCCTACAATGAGCAGTTCTTC. Translation: CASSVGLNSYNEQFF.

This clone came up a few times. V is TRBV10-3 and J is TRBJ1-2; D is unresolved. Germline values: CDR1 ENHRY, CDR2 SYGVKD. The germline V and J ends were trimmed by 7 bases and 7 bases, with 16 bases remaining between them. CDR3 length: 13 amino acids. CDR3 amino acids: CAIMDLHWFGYTF. The DNA for the CDR3 is TGTGCCATCATGGATCTCCACTGGTTTGGCTACACCTTC.

V gene TRBV5-4 combines with J gene TRBJ2-7; tentative D call: TRBD2 (5 bases). The V and J ends lost 0 bases and 3 bases respectively, with 19 bases between them. CDR1 SGHNT and CDR2 YYREEE come from the germline V gene (reference sequence). The CDR3 totals 17 residues. DNA for the CDR3: TGTGCCAGCAGCTTGGGAGATCCGGGCAGGAGGTACTACGAGCAGTACTTC. Its translation is CASSLGDPGRRYYEQYF.

The chain couples TRBV27 to TRBJ2-3, with 12 nucleotides matching TRBD2. The trim removed 5 bases at V and 3 bases at J, leaving 6 bases unmatched. This CDR3 region has 16 residues. Germline assignment: CDR1 MNHEY and CDR2 SMNVEV (reference sequence). The CDR3: CASSILAGGPTDTQYF. CDR3 nucleotides: TGTGCCAGCAGTATCCTAGCGGGAGGGCCAACAGATACGCAGTATTTT.

This rearrangement joins TRBV28 to TRBJ1-6; no clear D. From germline, CDR1 is MDHEN and CDR2 SYDVKM. V gave up 1 base and J gave up 9 bases, with 7 bases separating them. The length of the CDR3 is 13 residues. CDR3 residues: CASSLYIASPLHF. The CDR3 nucleotides are TGTGCCAGCAGTTTATATATTGCTTCACCCCTCCACTTT.

This chain uses TRBV28 with TRBJ2-7; tentative D call: TRBD2 (6 bases). CDR1 MDHEN and CDR2 SYDVKM come from the germline V gene. Deletions cut 6 bases from V and 1 base from J, with 19 bases between. This CDR3 contains 16 residues. The CDR3: CASRLNAGSGSYEQYF. CDR3 in DNA: TGTGCCAGCAGGCTAAACGCGGGGTCGGGATCCTACGAGCAGTACTTC. Full variable domain (remainder filled in from reference TRBV28 and TRBJ2-7): DVKVTQSSRYLVKRTGEKVFLECVQDMDHENMFWYRQDPGLGLRLIYFSYDVKMKEKGDIPEGYSVSREKKERFSLILESASTNQTSMYLCASRLNAGSGSYEQYFGPGTRLTVT.

The rearrangement links TRBV14 to TRBJ2-1; 10 nucleotides match TRBD1. The V gene's germline CDR1 is SGHDN and CDR2 FVKESK. This CDR3 has 13 amino acids. Trimming cost V 7 bases and J 10 bases; bases outside gene matches: 7. DNA for the CDR3: TGTGCCAGCACGCGACAGGGGGCACGGGAGCAGTTCTTC. Translated: CASTRQGAREQFF.

V gene TRBV12-5 combines with J gene TRBJ1-2; D is uncertain. Germline V gene data show CDR1 as LGHNT and CDR2 as FRNRAP. The CDR3 is 12 residues long. The V end was cut by 7 bases, the J end by 7 bases, with 13 bases between. The CDR3 region has the DNA TGTGCTAGTGTCCTTCCCCCCGGTGGCTACACCTTC. Protein product: CASVLPPGGYTF.

This chain connects TRBV11-2 to TRBJ1-5; no definite D call. Germline V CDR1 and CDR2: SGHAT, FQNNGV. V lost 3 bases and J lost 7, with 10 bases in between. This CDR3 is built from 13 residues. The CDR3 bases are TGTGCCAGCAGCTTGGGTTCCGGGCAGCCCCAGCATTTT. Protein: CASSLGSGQPQHF.

Comments on this clone: The DNA is left out, because the CDR3 cannot be placed on it with certainty; the CDR3 is given as TCRdb lists it. The V and J genes are TRBV27 and TRBJ2-1; the table's D call, TRBD2, was not checked against the DNA. From its first to its last residue, the CDR3 has 17 amino acids. CDR1 is MNHEY and CDR2 is SMNVEV in the germline V gene (reference sequence). The CDR3 reads CASSSSPSGLAGGEQFF.

The V and J genes are TRBV19 and TRBJ2-4; the match to TRBD1 covers 10 bases. The CDR3 loop spans 17 amino acids. The V and J ends lost 4 bases and 0 bases, in that order; junction bases with no gene match: 6. Germline V gene sequence: CDR1 LNHDA, CDR2 SQIVND (reference sequence). The CDR3: CASSRGDRGLAKNIQYF. CDR3 nucleotides: TGTGCCAGTAGTAGGGGAGACAGGGGGCTAGCCAAAAACATTCAGTACTTC.

The chain has TRBV18 and TRBJ1-5; perhaps TRBD1 as D (6 bases). Germline loops: CDR1 KGHSH, CDR2 LQKENI. The CDR3 has 16 residues. Trimming removed 1 base from V and 6 bases from J, with 16 bases in between. The CDR3 nucleotides are TGTGCCAGCTCACCACTTTCAGGGGCGCAGGGTCAGCCCCAGCATTTT. Translated: CASSPLSGAQGQPQHF.

CDR3 protein: CASSLYQNTEAFF. CDR3 nucleotide sequence: TGTGCCAGCAGCTTATACCAGAACACTGAAGCTTTCTTT. The chain employs TRBV11-2 and TRBJ1-1; D is uncertain. CDR3 size: 13 residues. Germline values: CDR1 SGHAT, CDR2 FQNNGV. The V end lost 2 bases, the J end lost 1 base, and 5 bases lay between the germline ends.

The rearrangement joins TRBV15 to TRBJ2-3; TRBD2 agrees at 11 bases. This CDR3 contains 15 residues. V trimming: 5 bases; J trimming: 3 bases; junction bases outside the gene matches: 4. Germline V CDR1 and CDR2: LNHNV, YYDKDF (reference sequence). The CDR3 sequence is CATSFRLAGTDTQYF. The CDR3 DNA reads as TGTGCCACCAGCTTCCGACTAGCGGGGACAGATACGCAGTATTTT.

The J gene is TRBJ2-7, the V gene TRBV6-1; 7 nucleotides line up with TRBD1. Germline CDR1 reads MNHNS; CDR2 reads SASEGT. J gave up 0 bases and V 9 bases, and 11 bases lay outside the gene matches. This CDR3 contains 15 residues. The CDR3 sequence is CASGLPGQNSYEQYF. CDR3 nucleotide sequence: TGTGCCAGTGGCCTTCCGGGACAGAACTCCTACGAGCAGTACTTC.

The genes are TRBV19 and TRBJ2-1; D perhaps matches TRBD2 (7 bases). The CDR3 is made up of 20 amino acids. CDR1 and CDR2 (germline): LNHDA, SQIVND (reference sequence). V was shortened by 4 bases and J by 2 bases, with 27 bases between the two germline ends. The CDR3 DNA follows: TGTGCCAGTAGTAAGGGGGGGCCCGGCTTCCGGAGGGAAACCTACAATGAGCAGTTCTTC. Amino acid sequence: CASSKGGPGFRRETYNEQFF.

The chain recombines TRBV5-4 with TRBJ2-1, with 9 positions matching TRBD2. Germline loops: CDR1 SGHNT, CDR2 YYREEE (reference sequence). There are 16 residues in the CDR3. V shed 4 bases, J shed 9 bases, and the junction held 14 bases outside the gene matches. This CDR3 reads CASSPRRAGGQVEQFF. The CDR3 bases are TGTGCCAGCAGCCCCCGGCGAGCGGGAGGACAGGTTGAGCAGTTCTTC.

The J gene is TRBJ2-1, the V gene TRBV6-5; D gene uncertain. This CDR3 is 12 amino acids long. The V end lost 6 bases, the J end lost 8 bases, and 11 bases lay between the germline ends. Per the germline V gene, CDR1 is MNHEY and CDR2 is SVGAGI. The DNA of the CDR3 is TGTGCCAGCAGGTCAGAGAGTTATGAGCAGTTCTTC. Its translation: CASRSESYEQFF.

V and J are TRBV7-9 and TRBJ1-2, with D perhaps TRBD1 (5 bases). V lost 2 bases and J 8 bases, leaving 12 bases between the germline ends. Germline CDR1 SEHNR, CDR2 FQNEAQ (reference sequence). This CDR3 comprises 13 residues. The CDR3 region is CASSLRGGGGYTF. CDR3 bases: TGTGCCAGCAGCTTAAGGGGAGGCGGCGGCTACACCTTC.

Written as DNA, the CDR3 is TGTGCCTGGAGTGTAGGAGGGGACGAGCAGTACTTC. Its protein is CAWSVGGDEQYF. This chain joins TRBV30 and TRBJ2-7, with a possible D match to TRBD2 (6 bases). Germline V gives CDR1 GTSNPN, CDR2 SVGIG (reference sequence). Between the trimmed V and J ends, which lost 0 bases and 5 bases, there was a span of 8 bases. The CDR3 sequence is 12 residues long.

CDR3 loop: CASKGPGGAYTEAFF. As DNA, the CDR3 is TGTGCCAGCAAAGGGCCAGGGGGCGCCTACACTGAAGCTTTCTTT. The chain uses TRBV28 and TRBJ1-1; 8 bases are a match to TRBD1. J lost 3 bases, V lost 7 bases, and 10 bases had no gene match. The CDR3 runs to 15 residues. CDR1 MDHEN and CDR2 SYDVKM come from the germline V gene.

The rearrangement uses TRBV18 and TRBJ2-5; 7 nucleotides align to TRBD2. Germline V lookup: CDR1 KGHSH, CDR2 LQKENI. J was trimmed by 4 bases and V by 3 bases; bases with no gene match: 8. This CDR3 is 15 amino acids long. The CDR3 nucleotides are TGTGCCAGCTCACCGGTCGACGCGGGAGTAGAGACCCAGTACTTC. Translating it yields CASSPVDAGVETQYF.

This sequence joins TRBV7-9 and TRBJ2-7, with TRBD1 identical over 7 bases. This CDR3 region has 13 residues. CDR1 SEHNR and CDR2 FQNEAQ come from the germline V gene (reference sequence). Trimming took 4 bases from V and 3 from J; bases not matched to a gene: 3. Written as DNA, the CDR3 is TGTGCCAGCAGCTCACAGGGGTACTACGAGCAGTACTTC. Protein sequence: CASSSQGYYEQYF.

In this sample, this clone turned up a few times. The chain links TRBV19 to TRBJ1-5, with D uncertain. Trimming removed 2 bases at V and 2 bases at J, with 7 bases between. CDR1 is LNHDA and CDR2 is SQIVND in the germline V gene (reference sequence). The length of the CDR3 is 14 residues. CDR3 coding DNA: TGTGCCAGTAGTATACAGGTGGGCAATCAGCCCCAGCATTTT. Translated, it gives CASSIQVGNQPQHF.

V gene TRBV21-1 combines with J gene TRBJ1-1; whether TRBD1, the table's D call, matches the DNA was not checked. TRBV21-1 is described as a pseudogene. The CDR3 totals 16 residues. The CDR3 spells CASSKALTGKNTEAFF. CDR3 DNA: TGTGCCAGCAGCAAAGCGCTAACAGGTAAGAACACTGAAGCTTTCTTT.

This clone was counted between two and nine times. The chain joins TRBV28 to TRBJ1-2; no reliable D call. This CDR3 comprises 15 residues. Germline-derived CDR1 and CDR2 are MDHEN and SYDVKM. Trimming cost V 7 bases and J 4 bases, with 19 bases left between them. CDR3 residues: CASTQDPRARYGYTF. The CDR3 DNA is TGTGCCAGCACCCAAGACCCCCGCGCCCGCTATGGCTACACCTTC.

In its sample, this clone was seen a few times. The rearrangement uses TRBV7-3 and TRBJ2-7; tentative D call: TRBD2 (6 bases). This CDR3 has 15 amino acids. The V and J ends lost 5 bases and 0 bases respectively, with 14 bases between them. Germline V lookup: CDR1 SGHTA, CDR2 FQGTGA. CDR3 protein: CASSLVGGSSYEQYF. The CDR3 DNA is TGTGCCAGCAGCCTAGTCGGAGGGAGCTCCTACGAGCAGTACTTC.

V gene TRBV2 combines with J gene TRBJ1-4; D gene ambiguous. Deletions cut 2 bases from V and 4 bases from J, with 11 bases between. Germline-derived CDR1 and CDR2 are SNHLY and FYNNEI. The CDR3 covers 15 residues. The CDR3 loop reads CASSERRRNNEKLFF. CDR3 DNA: TGTGCCAGCAGTGAAAGGCGGCGGAATAATGAAAAACTGTTTTTT.

The chain recombines TRBV6-5 with TRBJ1-1, with D maybe TRBD1 (6 bases). The CDR3 loop spans 15 amino acids. The V end lost 11 bases, the J end lost 0 bases, and 19 bases lay between the germline ends. Germline values: CDR1 MNHEY, CDR2 SVGAGI. CDR3 coding DNA: TGTGCCGCCGGGCGGGGGGGCAGTGTGAACACTGAAGCTTTCTTT. This encodes CAAGRGGSVNTEAFF.

The chain couples TRBV6-5 to TRBJ2-1; possibly TRBD2 for D (5 bases). The CDR3 has 12 residues. Germline V gives CDR1 MNHEY, CDR2 SVGAGI. V lost 8 bases and J 7 bases, leaving 12 bases between the germline ends. The CDR3 region is CASGRVGNEQFF. The CDR3 DNA follows: TGTGCCAGCGGGAGAGTTGGAAATGAGCAGTTCTTC.